Below are 14 T cell receptor beta chains sequenced from a single sample in a study of shared clonotypes between healthy human individuals. Generated by immunoSEQ multiplex PCR, the TCRdb table keeps only in-frame clones and is missing some. The table includes 980,000 or so clones, approximately 80% detected once. The sequencing input was memory CD4+ T cells sorted from blood. Subset in this sample: CD45RA-negative fraction. The receptors originated from a man aged 18 to 30 in good health.

Here the CDR3 reads CASSTGQGLDEQFF. The CDR3 bases are TGCGCCAGCAGCACGGGACAGGGATTGGATGAGCAGTTCTTC. The chain employs TRBV5-1 and TRBJ2-1, with 9 bases aligning to TRBD1. CDR3 length: 14 residues. CDR1 and CDR2 (germline): SGHRS, YFSETQ. V was pared by 4 bases and J by 8 bases, with 7 bases of the junction left unmatched.

This clone was seen a few times. For the CDR3, the DNA is TGTGCCAGCAGCATTGGACAAGGACTATCTGGAAACACCATATATTTT. Translated, it gives CASSIGQGLSGNTIYF. The J gene is TRBJ1-3, the V gene TRBV9; D possibly corresponds to TRBD1 (5 bases). CDR3 length: 16 amino acids. Germline V gene lookup returns CDR1 SGDLS and CDR2 YYNGEE. Trimming took 4 bases from V and 1 from J, leaving 15 bases between them.

This clone has a handful of counts. V usage is TRBV7-2 and J usage is TRBJ2-2; D is undetermined. Germline assignment: CDR1 SGHTA and CDR2 FQGNSA. Trimming removed 2 bases at V and 0 bases at J, with 7 bases between. CDR3 size: 15 residues. The CDR3 DNA is TGTGCCAGCAGCTTATTCCGCTCGAACACCGGGGAGCTGTTTTTT. Its translation is CASSLFRSNTGELFF.

A single count supports this clone. The V gene is TRBV10-2, the J gene TRBJ1-6; D perhaps matches TRBD1 (5 bases). V was pared by 4 bases and J by 6 bases, with 7 bases between. Germline CDR1 is WSHSY and CDR2 is SAAADI. The CDR3 runs to 13 residues. The CDR3, as DNA: TGCGCCAGCAGTGCAGGGATTAATTCACCCCTCCACTTT. This translates into CASSAGINSPLHF.

V and J are TRBV10-3 and TRBJ1-4, with D perhaps matching TRBD1 (5 bases). The germline V gene has CDR1 ENHRY and CDR2 SYGVKD. CDR3 length equals 14 residues. V was cut by 0 bases and J by 14 bases, with 16 bases left in between. CDR3 sequence reads: CAISESETAVRLFF. The CDR3 DNA sequence: TGTGCCATCAGTGAGTCTGAGACAGCTGTCCGCCTGTTTTTT.

V is TRBV27 and J is TRBJ2-7; D might be TRBD1 (6 bases). Per germline, CDR1 MNHEY and CDR2 SMNVEV (reference sequence). The V gene lost 6 bases and the J gene lost 0 bases, with 18 bases spanning the gap. This CDR3 contains 16 residues. The CDR3 protein is CASSARAGAVSYEQYF. DNA of the CDR3: TGTGCCAGCAGCGCTCGGGCAGGGGCCGTCTCCTACGAGCAGTACTTC.

The CDR3 DNA reads TGTGCCAGCAAATCAGGGATTTTCACAGATACGCAGTATTTT. It is translated as CASKSGIFTDTQYF. The chain is built from TRBV2 and TRBJ2-3; D might be TRBD1 (5 bases). Germline V gives CDR1 SNHLY, CDR2 FYNNEI. This CDR3 contains 14 residues. V shed 7 bases and J shed 2 bases, with 13 bases lying between them.

V gene TRBV5-4 combines with J gene TRBJ2-5; no clear D. Trimming took 4 bases from V and 4 from J, leaving 11 bases between them. CDR3 length: 13 amino acids. Germline V CDR1 and CDR2: SGHNT, YYREEE (reference sequence). For the CDR3, the DNA is TGTGCCAGCAGCCTCGGTAGTGGAGAGACCCAGTACTTC. Protein sequence: CASSLGSGETQYF.

This clone was counted once. The chain has TRBV2 and TRBJ2-7, with D possibly TRBD1 on 5 matching bases. This CDR3 has 15 residues. Trimming shortened V by 6 bases and J by 7 bases, and 22 bases separated the two germline ends. Germline-derived CDR1 and CDR2 are SNHLY and FYNNEI. Here the CDR3 reads CASRLTTVPVEEQYF. In DNA form, the CDR3 reads TGTGCCAGCAGGTTAACGACAGTGCCTGTGGAAGAGCAGTACTTC.

The genes are TRBV7-9 and TRBJ1-5; D not resolved. Per the germline V gene, CDR1 is SEHNR and CDR2 is FQNEAQ (reference sequence). The CDR3 sequence is 14 residues long. Trimming cost V 6 bases and J 0 bases, with 9 bases left between them. The CDR3: CASSSQYSNQPQHF. CDR3 nucleotides: TGTGCCAGCAGTTCGCAGTATAGCAATCAGCCCCAGCATTTT.

This chain connects TRBV18 to TRBJ2-7; 9 positions match TRBD1. This CDR3 contains 15 residues. The V gene's germline CDR1 is KGHSH and CDR2 LQKENI. Germline trimming cut 3 bases from V and 2 bases from J; bases unmatched to any gene: 5. The CDR3: CASSPRGQGTYEQYF. The CDR3 region has the DNA TGTGCCAGCTCACCCCGGGGACAGGGTACCTACGAGCAGTACTTC.

With regard to this clone: The same CDR3 arises from other DNA sequences in this sample as well. The chain couples TRBV27 to TRBJ1-2; TRBD1 is a possible D gene (6 bases). The CDR3 consists of 13 residues. Trimming shortened V by 1 base and J by 8 bases, and 11 bases separated the two germline ends. CDR1 is MNHEY, CDR2 SMNVEV, per germline (reference sequence). The CDR3, as DNA: TGTGCCAGCAGTTTATTGGGGGCTGGGGGCTACACCTTC. Amino acids: CASSLLGAGGYTF.

The V call is TRBV9, the J call TRBJ2-3; D call uncertain. Germline V gene lookup returns CDR1 SGDLS and CDR2 YYNGEE. The CDR3 runs 14 residues. V shed 4 bases and J shed 2 bases, with 11 bases lying between them. DNA for the CDR3: TGTGCCAGCAGCTTAACTATGACCACAGATACGCAGTATTTT. It translates to CASSLTMTTDTQYF.

The V call is TRBV27, the J call TRBJ2-1; the D gene is possibly TRBD2 (6 bases). This CDR3 has 16 residues. Per the germline V gene, CDR1 is MNHEY and CDR2 is SMNVEV (reference sequence). Trimming removed 8 bases from V and 1 base from J, with 18 bases in between. The CDR3 DNA is TGTGCCAGCGCACGGACCATTAGCGGATCCTACAATGAGCAGTTCTTC. Amino acids: CASARTISGSYNEQFF.